The 17 T cell receptor beta chains reported below all come from one sample, sequenced in a study of blood T cell repertoires in COVID-19. Libraries were prepared by immunoSEQ multiplex PCR; TCRdb keeps only in-frame clonotypes and omits some of them. The sample lists about 42,000 clones, 89% seen once, with around 0.43% in the top ten. Sequencing was performed on peripheral blood. The receptors originated from a human donor in a cohort sampled during active COVID-19.

This chain uses TRBV5-1 with TRBJ1-6, with 8 bases fitting TRBD1. CDR1 SGHRS and CDR2 YFSETQ come from the germline V gene. Germline trimming cut 0 bases from V and 6 bases from J; bases unmatched to any gene: 5. The CDR3 covers 16 residues. CDR3 DNA sequence: TGCGCCAGCAGCTTGGAGTTTACAGGGGGTAATTCACCCCTCCACTTT. Its translation: CASSLEFTGGNSPLHF.

The chain links TRBV11-3 to TRBJ1-2; D call uncertain. V lost 0 bases, J lost 6 bases, and 8 bases lay in between. From germline, CDR1 is SGHNT and CDR2 YENEEA. The CDR3 is 13 amino acids. Here the CDR3 DNA reads TGTGCCAGCAGCTTAGATCTAGCCGATGGCTACACCTTC. It translates to CASSLDLADGYTF.

J is TRBJ1-1 and V is TRBV19; D is undetermined. Trimming cost V 8 bases and J 3 bases, with 7 bases left between them. This CDR3 contains 11 residues. Germline V gene data show CDR1 as LNHDA and CDR2 as SQIVND (reference sequence). CDR3 amino acids: CASGLDTEAFF. As DNA, the CDR3 is TGTGCCAGTGGCTTGGACACTGAAGCTTTCTTT.

The chain employs TRBV6-5 and TRBJ1-2; 8 nucleotides line up with TRBD1. CDR1 is MNHEY, CDR2 SVGAGI, per germline. Trimming removed 5 bases from V and 4 bases from J; junction bases left unmatched: 3. There are 13 residues in the CDR3. CDR3 coding DNA: TGTGCCAGCAGTAGAACAGGGGGCTATGGCTACACCTTC. It translates to CASSRTGGYGYTF.

The chain employs TRBV5-6 and TRBJ2-1; tentatively, D is TRBD2 (7 bases). The CDR3 spans 16 residues. Trimming stripped 1 base from V and 4 bases from J, with 15 bases between. Germline-derived CDR1 and CDR2 are SGHDT and YYEEEE. CDR3 DNA sequence: TGTGCCAGCAGCTTGAATGGCGGGGGCCCATACAATGAGCAGTTCTTC. It encodes CASSLNGGGPYNEQFF. Full variable domain (outside the CDR3, taken from reference TRBV5-6 and TRBJ2-1): DAGVTQSPTHLIKTRGQQVTLRCSPKSGHDTVSWYQQALGQGPQFIFQYYEEEERQRGNFPDRFSGHQFPNYSSELNVNALLLGDSALYLCASSLNGGGPYNEQFFGPGTRLTVL.

The V and J genes are TRBV7-2 and TRBJ2-1, with 8 bases aligning to TRBD2. Germline V gives CDR1 SGHTA, CDR2 FQGNSA. The CDR3 runs 15 residues. V lost 5 bases to trimming and J lost 4 bases; unmatched junction nucleotides: 7. The DNA of the CDR3 is TGTGCCAGCAGCCTAGTAGCGGGACGGTACAATGAGCAGTTCTTC. Translated, it gives CASSLVAGRYNEQFF.

The CDR3 reads CSVEERTGNPYEQYF. Written as DNA, the CDR3 is TGCAGCGTTGAAGAGCGGACAGGTAACCCCTACGAGCAGTACTTC. The J gene is TRBJ2-7, the V gene TRBV29-1; 7 bases are shared with TRBD1. The CDR3 loop spans 15 amino acids. Germline V gene lookup returns CDR1 SQVTM and CDR2 ANQGSEA. V gave up 0 bases and J gave up 2 bases; unmatched junction bases: 7.

The chain links TRBV10-2 to TRBJ1-1; D might be TRBD1 (5 bases). V was clipped by 8 bases and J by 0 bases, with 13 bases between them. Germline CDR1 reads WSHSY; CDR2 reads SAAADI. This CDR3 region has 14 residues. DNA for the CDR3: TGCGCCAGCCGTCTGGGGCCGCTGAACACTGAAGCTTTCTTT. This sequence encodes CASRLGPLNTEAFF.

As DNA, the CDR3 is TGTGCCAGCAGCGTCGGAGGGGTACCCTACGAGCAGTACTTC. Encoded protein: CASSVGGVPYEQYF. The chain uses TRBV9 and TRBJ2-7; D might be TRBD2 (6 bases). In germline, CDR1 is SGDLS, CDR2 YYNGEE. The CDR3 extends over 14 amino acids. V was cut by 2 bases and J by 2 bases, with 11 bases left in between.

The chain carries TRBV11-2 and TRBJ1-6, with TRBD1 identical over 10 bases. The germline V gene has CDR1 SGHAT and CDR2 FQNNGV. With V trimmed by 5 bases and J by 9 bases, 13 bases remained unmatched. There are 17 residues in the CDR3. CDR3 nucleotide sequence: TGTGCCAGCAGCATCAGACGAAGGGGACAGGGGAGTTCACCCCTCCACTTT. Amino acids: CASSIRRRGQGSSPLHF.

The chain employs TRBV7-8 and TRBJ1-4, with D possibly being TRBD1 (6 bases). The CDR3 totals 16 residues. Germline V gene sequence: CDR1 SGHVS, CDR2 FQNEAQ. V was shortened by 4 bases and J by 8 bases, with 20 bases between the two germline ends. The CDR3 sequence: CASSSQNRVLGEKLFF. For the CDR3, the DNA is TGTGCCAGCAGCTCCCAAAACAGGGTTTTGGGGGAAAAACTGTTTTTT. Drawing the rest from reference TRBV7-8 and TRBJ1-4, the complete variable domain is GAGVSQSPRYKVAKRGQDVALRCDPISGHVSLFWYQQALGQGPEFLTYFQNEAQLDKSGLPSDRFFAERPEGSVSTLKIQRTQQEDSAVYLCASSSQNRVLGEKLFFGSGTQLSVL.

V is TRBV19 and J is TRBJ2-7; 8 nucleotides align to TRBD1. V was clipped by 7 bases and J by 1 base; unmatched bases: 3. The CDR3 runs 13 residues. Germline CDR1 LNHDA, CDR2 SQIVND (reference sequence). The CDR3 DNA reads TGTGCCAGTACAGGGGGCGAATCCTACGAGCAGTACTTC. This gives the protein CASTGGESYEQYF.

This chain links TRBV5-1 with TRBJ1-3; 10 nucleotides line up with TRBD1. CDR1 and CDR2 from the germline V gene are SGHRS and YFSETQ. The V and J ends lost 3 bases and 7 bases, in that order; junction bases with no gene match: 4. The CDR3 is made up of 14 amino acids. CDR3 nucleotides: TGCGCCAGCAGCTGGACAGGGGGGAGTAACACCATATATTTT. Its translation: CASSWTGGSNTIYF. Together with reference TRBV5-1 and TRBJ1-3, the CDR3 gives the full variable domain: KAGVTQTPRYLIKTRGQQVTLSCSPISGHRSVSWYQQTPGQGLQFLFEYFSETQRNKGNFPGRFSGRQFSNSRSEMNVSTLELGDSALYLCASSWTGGSNTIYFGEGSWLTVV.

This rearrangement joins TRBV10-3 to TRBJ1-5; D is unresolved. This CDR3 region has 13 residues. V dropped 0 bases and J dropped 6 bases, with 6 bases sitting between them. Germline CDR1 is ENHRY and CDR2 is SYGVKD. CDR3 in amino acids: CAISESRGQPQHF. The DNA for the CDR3 is TGTGCCATCAGTGAGTCGAGAGGTCAGCCCCAGCATTTT.

This clone occurred a few times. The chain links TRBV12-3 or TRBV12-4 to TRBJ2-5; TRBD1 matches at 8 bases. The CDR3 is 13 residues long. V was clipped by 6 bases and J by 2 bases; unmatched bases: 2. The CDR3 coding sequence is TGTGCCAGCAGACGACAGGGGCAAGAGACCCAGTACTTC. Amino acid sequence: CASRRQGQETQYF.

The chain uses TRBV9 and TRBJ2-1; no clear D. This CDR3 spans 13 amino acids. V lost 0 bases, J lost 3 bases, and 4 bases lay in between. Germline-derived CDR1 and CDR2 are SGDLS and YYNGEE. Written as DNA, the CDR3 is TGTGCCAGCAGCGTAGCAGACTACAATGAGCAGTTCTTC. As protein: CASSVADYNEQFF.

The V gene is TRBV19, the J gene TRBJ1-2, with TRBD1 as a possible D gene (6 bases). The CDR3 has 13 amino acids. Trimming left V 6 bases short and J 5 bases short, with 13 bases between. From germline, CDR1 is LNHDA and CDR2 SQIVND (reference sequence). CDR3 sequence (DNA): TGTGCCAGTAGGACAGCGGACAGTTATGGCTACACCTTC. This codes for CASRTADSYGYTF.